This entry lists 15 T cell receptor beta chains sequenced from one sample in a study of OX40 agonist ivuxolimab in advanced cancers. Here immunoSEQ multiplex PCR was the method, and the copy in TCRdb shows in-frame clones only, minus some. The profile shows about 90,000 clones, approximately 85% of them singletons. The sample was CD4+ or CD8+ T cells sorted from blood, taken in a trial of the OX40 agonist ivuxolimab. The receptors originated from an adult with an advanced solid tumor such as melanoma, head and neck, liver or kidney cancer.

The CDR3: CASRRGRTYEQYF. CDR3 coding DNA: TGTGCCAGCAGACGAGGACGAACCTACGAGCAGTACTTC. The gene calls are TRBV6-5 and TRBJ2-5, with no clear D. The DNA matches TRBJ2-7 better at its end, which makes the J call doubtful. From germline, CDR1 is MNHEY and CDR2 SVGAGI. CDR3 size: 13 residues.

This clone was found a few times. CDR3 amino acids: CASSLASGTGSSPLHF. CDR3 bases: TGTGCCAGCAGCCTCGCCTCCGGGACAGGGAGTTCACCCCTCCACTTT. V usage is TRBV5-8 and J usage is TRBJ1-6; 9 bases line up with TRBD1. Germline-derived CDR1 and CDR2 are SGHTS and YDEGEE. There are 16 residues in the CDR3. After removal of 4 bases from V and 9 bases from J, the junction contained 11 bases not matched to a gene.

The V and J genes are TRBV5-1 and TRBJ1-1, with 7 positions matching TRBD1. The CDR3 sequence is 14 residues long. The V gene end was trimmed by 6 bases and the J gene end by 5 bases; junction bases not matched to a gene: 10. Germline V gives CDR1 SGHRS, CDR2 YFSETQ. The CDR3: CASKIRTGGTEAFF. The CDR3 region has the DNA TGCGCCAGCAAAATAAGGACAGGCGGGACTGAAGCTTTCTTT.

A single count supports this clone. The V call is TRBV2, the J call TRBJ2-7, with 10 bases that match TRBD2. J gave up 11 bases and V 2 bases, and 6 bases lay outside the gene matches. This CDR3 is 13 amino acids long. Germline CDR1 and CDR2: SNHLY and FYNNEI. Here the CDR3 DNA reads TGTGCCAGCAGTGAAAGCCTCAGCGGGAGGGAGTACTTC. It translates to CASSESLSGREYF.

The chain has TRBV19 and TRBJ1-5; perhaps TRBD1 as D (5 bases). The V and J ends lost 3 bases and 3 bases respectively, with 12 bases between them. The length of the CDR3 is 15 residues. From germline, CDR1 is LNHDA and CDR2 SQIVND (reference sequence). The CDR3 coding sequence is TGTGCCAGTAGTATTCAGGGAAACGACAATCAGCCCCAGCATTTT. This encodes CASSIQGNDNQPQHF.

The V gene is TRBV4-3, the J gene TRBJ2-2; D may be TRBD2 (6 bases). This CDR3 is 15 amino acids long. Trimming took off 1 base at V and 5 bases at J, with 11 bases between the two ends. Germline V gene data show CDR1 as LGHNA and CDR2 as YSLEER. In DNA form, the CDR3 reads TGCGCCAGCAGCCAAGGGGGGGAGTCGACCGGGGAGCTGTTTTTT. This translates into CASSQGGESTGELFF.

The genes are TRBV9 and TRBJ2-2; 7 bases are a match to TRBD2. The V and J ends lost 4 bases and 6 bases, in that order; junction bases with no gene match: 12. Germline assignment: CDR1 SGDLS and CDR2 YYNGEE. CDR3 length: 16 residues. CDR3 in amino acids: CASSSQSGNVAGELFF. In DNA form, the CDR3 reads TGTGCCAGCAGCTCCCAGAGCGGGAATGTCGCCGGGGAGCTGTTTTTT.

V usage is TRBV28 and J usage is TRBJ2-7; 9 bases are shared with TRBD2. Trimming at V came to 7 bases and at J to 2 bases, leaving 6 bases not matched to a gene. The CDR3 is made up of 14 amino acids. CDR1 and CDR2 from the germline V gene are MDHEN and SYDVKM. CDR3 coding DNA: TGTGCCAGCAACAGCGGGGGGCCCACCTACGAGCAGTACGTC. It is translated as CASNSGGPTYEQYV.

The V and J genes are TRBV9 and TRBJ2-7, with D maybe TRBD1 (6 bases). Germline V gene sequence: CDR1 SGDLS, CDR2 YYNGEE. The CDR3 runs to 13 residues. Trimming cost V 0 bases and J 7 bases, with 11 bases left between them. CDR3 sequence reads: CASSVGDRFEQYF. For the CDR3, the DNA is TGTGCCAGCAGCGTAGGCGACAGGTTTGAGCAGTACTTC.

CDR3 region: CASSLNGGRNTDTQYF. The CDR3 DNA is TGTGCCAGCAGCTTAAATGGCGGGAGGAACACAGATACGCAGTATTTT. The chain links TRBV7-3 to TRBJ2-3; 8 nucleotides align to TRBD2. This CDR3 is built from 16 residues. The germline gives CDR1 SGHTA, CDR2 FQGTGA. Losses at the gene ends were 1 base for V and 2 bases for J; bases not matched to a gene: 5.

V gene TRBV4-3 combines with J gene TRBJ1-6, with TRBD1 as a possible D gene (6 bases). V lost 0 bases and J lost 1, with 10 bases in between. The CDR3 sequence is 17 residues long. The germline V gene encodes CDR1 LGHNA and CDR2 YSLEER. CDR3 protein: CASSQDPDSSYNSPLHF. CDR3 sequence (DNA): TGCGCCAGCAGCCAAGACCCGGACAGTTCCTATAATTCACCCCTCCACTTT.

The chain carries TRBV7-3 and TRBJ2-3; 11 bases are shared with TRBD2. CDR1 and CDR2 (germline): SGHTA, FQGTGA. V shed 4 bases and J 2 bases; nucleotides not matched to a gene: 2. There are 15 residues in the CDR3. The CDR3 DNA reads as TGTGCCAGCAGCTGGGGACTAGCGGACACAGATACGCAGTATTTT. Translating gives CASSWGLADTDTQYF. Supplemented by reference TRBV7-3 and TRBJ2-3, the full variable domain reads GAGVSQTPSNKVTEKGKYVELRCDPISGHTALYWYRQSLGQGPEFLIYFQGTGAADDSGLPNDRFFAVRPEGSVSTLKIQRTERGDSAVYLCASSWGLADTDTQYFGPGTRLTVL.

This clone was observed a single time. The rearrangement links TRBV5-1 to TRBJ2-1; TRBD2 aligns across 12 bases. The CDR3 length is 15 residues. Germline CDR1 reads SGHRS; CDR2 reads YFSETQ. V lost 4 bases and J lost 8; bases outside the gene matches: 7. The CDR3 DNA is TGCGCCAGCAGCCTTCGACTAGCGGGAGATCATGAGCAGTTCTTC. Amino acids: CASSLRLAGDHEQFF.

This chain's CDR3 is CASSSSPGGDRQAFF. For the CDR3, the DNA is TGTGCCAGCAGCTCCTCCCCGGGCGGGGACAGACAAGCTTTCTTT. This sequence joins TRBV9 and TRBJ1-1, with 7 nucleotides matching TRBD1. Trimming at V came to 4 bases and at J to 9 bases, leaving 15 bases not matched to a gene. CDR1 is SGDLS and CDR2 is YYNGEE in the germline V gene. CDR3 length: 15 amino acids.

The rearrangement joins TRBV18 to TRBJ2-3; D may be TRBD1 (6 bases). The V and J ends lost 3 bases and 2 bases respectively, with 15 bases between them. Per the germline V gene, CDR1 is KGHSH and CDR2 is LQKENI. The length of the CDR3 is 16 residues. The CDR3 nucleotides are TGTGCCAGCTCACCCTGGCAGGGGCCTGACACAGATACGCAGTATTTT. Its protein is CASSPWQGPDTDTQYF.